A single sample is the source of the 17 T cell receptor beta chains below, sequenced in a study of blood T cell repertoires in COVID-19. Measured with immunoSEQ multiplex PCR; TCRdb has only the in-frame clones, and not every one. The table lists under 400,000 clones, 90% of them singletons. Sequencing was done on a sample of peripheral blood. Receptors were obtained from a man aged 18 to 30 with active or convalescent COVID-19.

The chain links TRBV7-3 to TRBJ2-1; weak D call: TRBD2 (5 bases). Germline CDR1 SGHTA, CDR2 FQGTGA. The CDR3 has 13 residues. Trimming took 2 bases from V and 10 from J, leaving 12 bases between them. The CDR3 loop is CASSLREGGEQFF. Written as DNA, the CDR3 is TGTGCCAGCAGCTTACGAGAGGGCGGGGAGCAGTTCTTC.

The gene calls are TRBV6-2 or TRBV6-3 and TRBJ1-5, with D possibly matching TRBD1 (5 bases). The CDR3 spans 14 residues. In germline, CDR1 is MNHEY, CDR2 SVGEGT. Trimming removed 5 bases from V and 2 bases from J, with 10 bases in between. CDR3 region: CASSDTGGNQPQHF. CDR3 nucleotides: TGTGCCAGCAGTGACACGGGGGGCAATCAGCCCCAGCATTTT.

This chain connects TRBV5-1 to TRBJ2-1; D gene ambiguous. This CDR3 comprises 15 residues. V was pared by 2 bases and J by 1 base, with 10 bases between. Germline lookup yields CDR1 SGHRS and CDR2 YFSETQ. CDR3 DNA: TGCGCCAGCAGCTTTGACCTGACTTCCTACAATGAGCAGTTCTTC. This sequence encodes CASSFDLTSYNEQFF.

CDR3 nucleotide sequence: TGTGCCAGCAGTCAGACAGGGGGCACCGGGGAGCTGTTTTTT. Its protein product is CASSQTGGTGELFF. The gene calls are TRBV6-5 and TRBJ2-2, with 9 bases matching TRBD1. Germline values: CDR1 MNHEY, CDR2 SVGAGI. The J segment lost 4 bases and the V segment lost 5 bases, leaving 2 bases of the junction unmatched. There are 14 residues in the CDR3.

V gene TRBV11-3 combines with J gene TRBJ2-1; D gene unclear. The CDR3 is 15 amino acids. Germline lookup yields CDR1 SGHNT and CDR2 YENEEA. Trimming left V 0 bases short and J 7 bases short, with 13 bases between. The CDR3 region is CASSLDRAGWNEQFF. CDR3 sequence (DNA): TGTGCCAGCAGCTTAGATCGAGCAGGATGGAATGAGCAGTTCTTC.

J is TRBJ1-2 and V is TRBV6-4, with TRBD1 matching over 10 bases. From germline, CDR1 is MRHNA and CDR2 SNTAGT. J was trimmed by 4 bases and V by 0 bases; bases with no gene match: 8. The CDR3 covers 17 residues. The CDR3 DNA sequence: TGTGCCAGCAGTGACTCGATGCGACGGGACAGGGGCTATGGCTACACCTTC. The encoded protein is CASSDSMRRDRGYGYTF.

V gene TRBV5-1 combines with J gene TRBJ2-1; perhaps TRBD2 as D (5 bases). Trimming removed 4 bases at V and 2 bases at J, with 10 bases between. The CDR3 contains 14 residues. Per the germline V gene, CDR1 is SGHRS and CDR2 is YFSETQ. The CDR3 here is CASSLGEPYNEQFF. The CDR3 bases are TGCGCCAGCAGCCTCGGGGAACCCTACAATGAGCAGTTCTTC. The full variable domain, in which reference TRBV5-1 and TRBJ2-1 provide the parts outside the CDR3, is KAGVTQTPRYLIKTRGQQVTLSCSPISGHRSVSWYQQTPGQGLQFLFEYFSETQRNKGNFPGRFSGRQFSNSRSEMNVSTLELGDSALYLCASSLGEPYNEQFFGPGTRLTVL.

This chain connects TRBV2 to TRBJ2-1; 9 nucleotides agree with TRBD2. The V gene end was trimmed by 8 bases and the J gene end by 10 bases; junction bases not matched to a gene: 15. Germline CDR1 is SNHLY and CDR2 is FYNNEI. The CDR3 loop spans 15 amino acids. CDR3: CASSEAGLAGNEQFF. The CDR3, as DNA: TGTGCCAGCTCCGAAGCAGGGCTAGCGGGGAACGAGCAGTTCTTC.

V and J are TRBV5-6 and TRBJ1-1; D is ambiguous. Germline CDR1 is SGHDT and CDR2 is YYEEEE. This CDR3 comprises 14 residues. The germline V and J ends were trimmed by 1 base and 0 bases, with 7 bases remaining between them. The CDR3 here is CASSLLGVNTEAFF. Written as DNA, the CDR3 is TGTGCCAGCAGCTTGCTAGGTGTGAACACTGAAGCTTTCTTT.

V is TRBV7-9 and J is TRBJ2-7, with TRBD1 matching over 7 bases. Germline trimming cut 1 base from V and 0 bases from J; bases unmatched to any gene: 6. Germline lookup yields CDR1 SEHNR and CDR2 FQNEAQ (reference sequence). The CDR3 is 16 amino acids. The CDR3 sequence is CASSLVDGTDSYEQYF. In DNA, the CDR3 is TGTGCCAGCAGCTTAGTAGACGGGACAGACTCCTACGAGCAGTACTTC.

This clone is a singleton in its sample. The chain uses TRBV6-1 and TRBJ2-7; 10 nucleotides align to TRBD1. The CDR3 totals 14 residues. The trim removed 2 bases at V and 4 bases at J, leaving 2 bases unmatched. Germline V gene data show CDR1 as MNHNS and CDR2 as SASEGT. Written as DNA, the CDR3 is TGTGCCAGCAGTGAAAGGGGACAGGGGTACGAGCAGTACTTC. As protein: CASSERGQGYEQYF.

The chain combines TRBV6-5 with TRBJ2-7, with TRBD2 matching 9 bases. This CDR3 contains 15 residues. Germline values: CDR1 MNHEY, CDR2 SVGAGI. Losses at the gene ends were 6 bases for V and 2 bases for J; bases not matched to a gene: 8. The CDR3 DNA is TGTGCCAGCAGCGAGGCGGGGACTAGCACCTACGAGCAGTACTTC. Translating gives CASSEAGTSTYEQYF.

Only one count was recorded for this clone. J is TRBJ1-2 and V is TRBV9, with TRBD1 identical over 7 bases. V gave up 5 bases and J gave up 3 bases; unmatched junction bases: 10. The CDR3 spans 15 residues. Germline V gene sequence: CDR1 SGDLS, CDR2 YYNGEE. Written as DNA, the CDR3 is TGTGCCAGCAGTCCTTGGGGACAGTACTACTATGGCTACACCTTC. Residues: CASSPWGQYYYGYTF.

CDR3 loop: CSPRDSTLGGYTF. DNA for the CDR3: TGCAGCCCTCGGGACAGCACCCTGGGAGGCTACACCTTC. The chain couples TRBV29-1 to TRBJ1-2; 7 nucleotides match TRBD1. The V segment lost 8 bases and the J segment 8 bases; nucleotides outside the gene matches: 14. The germline V gene has CDR1 SQVTM and CDR2 ANQGSEA. The CDR3 runs to 13 residues. Using reference TRBV29-1 and TRBJ1-2 for the parts outside the CDR3, the full variable domain is SAVISQKPSRDICQRGTSLTIQCQVDSQVTMMFWYRQQPGQSLTLIATANQGSEATYESGFVIDKFPISRPNLTFSTLTVSNMSPEDSSIYLCSPRDSTLGGYTFGSGTRLTVV.

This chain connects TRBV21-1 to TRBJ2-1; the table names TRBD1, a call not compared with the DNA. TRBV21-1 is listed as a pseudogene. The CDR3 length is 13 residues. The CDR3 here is CASSNRQYNEQFF. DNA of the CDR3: TGTGCCAGCAGCAATCGACAGTACAATGAGCAGTTCTTC.

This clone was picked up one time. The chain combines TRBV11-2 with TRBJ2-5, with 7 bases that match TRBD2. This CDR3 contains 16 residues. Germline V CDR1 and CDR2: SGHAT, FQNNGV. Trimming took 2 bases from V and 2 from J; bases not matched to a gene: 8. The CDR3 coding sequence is TGTGCCAGCAGCTTAACGGCGGGAGTTAGGCAAGAGACCCAGTACTTC. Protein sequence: CASSLTAGVRQETQYF.

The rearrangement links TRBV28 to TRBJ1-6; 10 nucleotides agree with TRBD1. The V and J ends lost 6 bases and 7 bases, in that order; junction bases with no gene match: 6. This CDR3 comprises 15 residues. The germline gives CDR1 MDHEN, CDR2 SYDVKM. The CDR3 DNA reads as TGTGCCAGCAGGAGGGACAGGGGCGGGAATTCACCCCTCCACTTT. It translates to CASRRDRGGNSPLHF.